The 17 T cell receptor beta chains presented below share a single source sample, sequenced in a study of CD8 T cells in Susac syndrome. Random hexamers served to reverse transcribe roughly 0.5 to 1 ug RNA. One entry per CDR3 protein, called by TCRdb with MiXCR from the immunoSEQ multiplex PCR reads. The sample comprises 150,000 to 200,000 distinct CDR3 sequences, less than 95% of which are singletons, and approximately 0.1% rests with the top ten. Sequenced input: CD4+ T cells from PBMCs. Source of these receptors: a human donor in good health.

This clonotype was observed a handful of times. The chain carries TRBV25-1 and TRBJ2-3; D gene unclear. Germline CDR1 MGHDK, CDR2 SYGVNS. The V gene lost 2 bases and the J gene lost 1 base, with 4 bases spanning the gap. The CDR3 runs 13 residues. The CDR3 DNA follows: TGTGCCAGCAGTGAAGGGGGCACAGATACGCAGTATTTT. It translates to CASSEGGTDTQYF.

The chain recombines TRBV28 with TRBJ2-7; D tentatively fits TRBD1 or TRBD2 (5 bases each). The CDR3 is 13 residues long. Germline lookup yields CDR1 MDHEN and CDR2 SYDVKM. Trimming left V 6 bases short and J 6 bases short, with 15 bases between. The CDR3 sequence: CASRSPERGEQYF. The CDR3 bases are TGTGCCAGCAGATCCCCGGAGAGGGGCGAGCAGTACTTC.

This clonotype came up once. The chain has TRBV29-1 and TRBJ1-1; no firm D call. V lost 6 bases and J 7 bases, leaving 12 bases between the germline ends. The CDR3 contains 11 residues. Germline values: CDR1 SQVTM, CDR2 ANQGSEA. CDR3 sequence: CSVRALDEAFF. DNA for the CDR3: TGCAGCGTGAGGGCCCTAGATGAAGCTTTCTTT.

The V and J genes are TRBV5-1 and TRBJ2-7; a weak D match, TRBD1 (6 bases). V lost 2 bases and J lost 1, with 10 bases in between. This CDR3 spans 14 amino acids. Looked up from germline, CDR1 is SGHRS and CDR2 is YFSETQ. The CDR3: CASSFGTYSYEQYF. The CDR3 bases are TGCGCCAGCAGCTTCGGGACATATTCCTACGAGCAGTACTTC.

The gene calls are TRBV29-1 and TRBJ2-7; D call uncertain. The CDR3 is 12 amino acids. Germline-derived CDR1 and CDR2 are SQVTM and ANQGSEA. Trimming removed 7 bases at V and 7 bases at J, with 17 bases between. DNA of the CDR3: TGCAGCGCCACCAAATCCCGTCATGAGCAGTACTTC. Its translation is CSATKSRHEQYF.

Concerning this clonotype itself: At one of its ends the junction is not consistent with the germline gene, which may arise from a read error. This CDR3 reads CASSEWSTYEQYF. CDR3 nucleotides: TGTGCCAGCAGCGAATGGAGTACCTACGAGCAGTACTTC. The chain recombines TRBV25-1 with TRBJ2-7; D gene unclear. This CDR3 region has 13 residues. Germline assignment: CDR1 MGHDK and CDR2 SYGVNS.

The J gene is TRBJ2-5, the V gene TRBV6-2 or TRBV6-3; 8 bases fit TRBD2. CDR3 size: 15 residues. Germline V CDR1 and CDR2: MNHEY, SVGEGT. The J segment lost 7 bases and the V segment lost 6 bases, leaving 13 bases of the junction unmatched. This CDR3 is CASSLTGTSRATQYF. For the CDR3, the DNA is TGTGCCAGCAGCTTGACCGGGACTAGTCGGGCGACCCAGTACTTC.

This clonotype was counted a single time. This chain uses TRBV18 with TRBJ2-7; no reliable D call. Trimming left V 3 bases short and J 6 bases short, with 18 bases between. The CDR3 contains 15 residues. The germline CDR1 and CDR2 sequences are KGHSH and LQKENI. CDR3 residues: CASSPELAVGLEQYF. The CDR3 DNA is TGTGCCAGCTCACCGGAATTGGCAGTGGGTCTCGAGCAGTACTTC.

This sequence joins TRBV5-6 and TRBJ1-2; D is unclear. V was shortened by 3 bases and J by 4 bases, with 16 bases between the two germline ends. This CDR3 has 15 residues. The germline CDR1 and CDR2 sequences are SGHDT and YYEEEE. CDR3 in amino acids: CASSSVFDSLYGYTF. CDR3 DNA sequence: TGTGCCAGCAGCTCCGTCTTTGATTCCCTCTATGGCTACACCTTC.

This chain links TRBV29-1 with TRBJ1-2; D is undetermined. Germline V gives CDR1 SQVTM, CDR2 ANQGSEA. The CDR3 totals 14 residues. V lost 0 bases and J 4 bases, leaving 12 bases between the germline ends. The CDR3: CSVEDRFEGYGYTF. DNA of the CDR3: TGCAGCGTTGAAGATCGTTTCGAGGGCTATGGCTACACCTTC.

This rearrangement joins TRBV9 to TRBJ2-7; 7 nucleotides align to TRBD2. Germline V lookup: CDR1 SGDLS, CDR2 YYNGEE. The V and J ends lost 4 bases and 2 bases, in that order; junction bases with no gene match: 6. The CDR3 loop spans 14 amino acids. CDR3 sequence reads: CASSPLAEPYEQYF. The CDR3 DNA is TGTGCCAGCAGCCCCCTAGCGGAACCCTACGAGCAGTACTTC.

The rearrangement uses TRBV20-1 and TRBJ2-7; 9 nucleotides agree with TRBD1. This CDR3 has 14 residues. CDR1 is DFQATT and CDR2 is SNEGSKA in the germline V gene (reference sequence). V lost 4 bases to trimming and J lost 5 bases; unmatched junction nucleotides: 9. The CDR3 here is CSATPGTGTHEQYF. In nucleotides, the CDR3 is TGCAGTGCTACCCCCGGGACAGGGACACACGAGCAGTACTTC.

J is TRBJ2-1 and V is TRBV20-1, with 10 positions matching TRBD2. Germline CDR1 is DFQATT and CDR2 is SNEGSKA (reference sequence). This CDR3 region has 16 residues. Losses at the gene ends were 6 bases for V and 8 bases for J; bases not matched to a gene: 16. The CDR3 DNA reads as TGCAGTGCCCGGCGCCCTAGCGGGAGATGGAGCGATGAGCAGTTCTTC. It is translated as CSARRPSGRWSDEQFF.

This chain connects TRBV6-2 or TRBV6-3 to TRBJ2-6, with TRBD1 as a possible D gene (5 bases). Per germline, CDR1 MNHEY and CDR2 SVGEGT. Trimming removed 6 bases from V and 4 bases from J, with 7 bases in between. This CDR3 is 13 amino acids long. CDR3 region: CASRQAGANVLTF. The CDR3 DNA reads as TGTGCCAGCAGACAGGCCGGGGCCAACGTCCTGACTTTC.

The chain couples TRBV15 to TRBJ1-1; perhaps TRBD1 as D (5 bases). V lost 5 bases to trimming and J lost 3 bases, with 19 bases between them. The CDR3 consists of 16 residues. Germline V CDR1 and CDR2: LNHNV, YYDKDF (reference sequence). Here the CDR3 reads CATSSFFQGMDTEAFF. For the CDR3, the DNA is TGTGCCACCAGCTCCTTCTTTCAGGGTATGGACACTGAAGCTTTCTTT.

The chain joins TRBV20-1 to TRBJ2-2, with D unclear. V was clipped by 5 bases and J by 1 base, with 8 bases between them. The CDR3 runs to 13 residues. CDR1 and CDR2 (germline): DFQATT, SNEGSKA (reference sequence). The CDR3 protein is CSAGTMNTGELFF. In nucleotides, the CDR3 is TGCAGTGCTGGAACTATGAACACCGGGGAGCTGTTTTTT.

This clonotype was counted a single time. The chain links TRBV27 to TRBJ2-5; D uncertain. CDR1 is MNHEY and CDR2 is SMNVEV in the germline V gene (reference sequence). The CDR3 spans 11 residues. The V end lost 8 bases, the J end lost 7 bases, and 11 bases lay between the germline ends. The CDR3: CASSGYGTQYF. In nucleotides, the CDR3 is TGTGCCAGCTCAGGATACGGGACCCAGTACTTC.